The next 22 T cell receptor beta chains were all read from a single sample in a study of shared clonotypes between healthy human individuals. The data were produced by immunoSEQ multiplex PCR, yet TCRdb's version contains in-frame clones alone and is incomplete. The sample has about 670,000 clones; roughly 70% are singletons. Sequencing used memory CD4+ T cells sorted from blood. This sample's subset: CD45RA-negative fraction. The receptors here all came from a woman aged 25 to 39 in good health.

The J gene is TRBJ2-1, the V gene TRBV25-1; D not resolved. The CDR3 runs to 14 residues. The germline gives CDR1 MGHDK, CDR2 SYGVNS. V lost 2 bases and J lost 0, with 5 bases in between. CDR3 nucleotides: TGTGCCAGCAGTGAACCCAGCTCCTACAATGAGCAGTTCTTC. It codes for CASSEPSSYNEQFF.

This clone was detected ten times or more. This chain joins TRBV7-7 and TRBJ1-4; TRBD1 aligns across 7 bases. The V and J ends lost 5 bases and 7 bases, in that order; junction bases with no gene match: 7. This CDR3 is built from 14 residues. CDR1 is SSHAT, CDR2 FNYEAQ, per germline (reference sequence). CDR3 sequence: CASSPTGTGEKLFF. The CDR3 DNA sequence: TGTGCCAGCAGCCCGACAGGGACGGGTGAAAAACTGTTTTTT.

This rearrangement joins TRBV29-1 to TRBJ2-1; D not resolved. This CDR3 region has 12 residues. Per the germline V gene, CDR1 is SQVTM and CDR2 is ANQGSEA. Trimming removed 4 bases at V and 7 bases at J, with 11 bases between. CDR3 region: CSVVARTNEQFF. DNA for the CDR3: TGCAGCGTTGTTGCCCGTACGAATGAGCAGTTCTTC.

This clone was observed a handful of times. The chain recombines TRBV7-9 with TRBJ2-5, with a tentative D call TRBD2 (5 bases). CDR3 length: 13 amino acids. V lost 5 bases and J lost 5, with 12 bases in between. Germline V gene data show CDR1 as SEHNR and CDR2 as FQNEAQ (reference sequence). The chain's CDR3 is CASSAGGWETQYF. DNA of the CDR3: TGTGCCAGCAGCGCGGGTGGGTGGGAGACCCAGTACTTC.

With regard to this clone: This sample includes further DNA sequences coding for the same CDR3. The J gene is TRBJ2-7, the V gene TRBV19; TRBD1 agrees at 8 bases. CDR1 is LNHDA, CDR2 SQIVND, per germline (reference sequence). Trimming took 5 bases from V and 2 from J; bases not matched to a gene: 8. The CDR3 runs 15 residues. CDR3 bases: TGTGCCAGTAGTCCCAGGGGGCGGACAACCTACGAGCAGTACTTC. It is translated as CASSPRGRTTYEQYF.

This clone was observed a handful of times. This chain uses TRBV28 with TRBJ1-5; D possibly corresponds to TRBD1 (6 bases). The CDR3 runs to 14 residues. Trimming removed 3 bases at V and 5 bases at J, with 11 bases between. Germline V gives CDR1 MDHEN, CDR2 SYDVKM. CDR3 bases: TGTGCCAGCAGTTTCGGGACACGCGATCAGCCCCAGCATTTT. As protein: CASSFGTRDQPQHF. Looking up the rest from reference TRBV28 and TRBJ1-5 gives the full variable domain: DVKVTQSSRYLVKRTGEKVFLECVQDMDHENMFWYRQDPGLGLRLIYFSYDVKMKEKGDIPEGYSVSREKKERFSLILESASTNQTSMYLCASSFGTRDQPQHFGDGTRLSIL.

The rearrangement uses TRBV28 and TRBJ2-7, with 7 bases aligning to TRBD1. Germline loops: CDR1 MDHEN, CDR2 SYDVKM. The CDR3 spans 14 residues. V lost 6 bases to trimming and J lost 3 bases; unmatched junction nucleotides: 8. CDR3 sequence reads: CASRLTGPIYEQYF. The CDR3 bases are TGTGCCAGCAGATTGACAGGGCCTATCTACGAGCAGTACTTC.

This clone was counted ten times or more. The sample contains more than one DNA sequence encoding this CDR3. The rearrangement uses TRBV5-1 and TRBJ2-7; 12 positions agree with TRBD2. CDR1 and CDR2 (germline): SGHRS, YFSETQ. The CDR3 has 20 amino acids. Losses at the gene ends were 0 bases for V and 3 bases for J; bases not matched to a gene: 16. CDR3 sequence (DNA): TGCGCCAGCAGCTTGGCCCGGGGGGCCGGGACTAGCGGGCGAAACTACGAGCAGTACTTC. It codes for CASSLARGAGTSGRNYEQYF. The full variable domain, its missing parts supplied by reference TRBV5-1 and TRBJ2-7, is KAGVTQTPRYLIKTRGQQVTLSCSPISGHRSVSWYQQTPGQGLQFLFEYFSETQRNKGNFPGRFSGRQFSNSRSEMNVSTLELGDSALYLCASSLARGAGTSGRNYEQYFGPGTRLTVT.

This clone was seen a few times. V gene TRBV10-3 combines with J gene TRBJ2-7, with 9 nucleotides matching TRBD2. The J segment lost 4 bases and the V segment lost 2 bases, leaving 9 bases of the junction unmatched. Germline V lookup: CDR1 ENHRY, CDR2 SYGVKD. The CDR3 has 16 amino acids. The chain's CDR3 is CAISEGGLAGSYEQYF. In DNA, the CDR3 is TGTGCCATCAGTGAGGGAGGCCTAGCGGGATCATACGAGCAGTACTTC.

J is TRBJ2-7 and V is TRBV27, with TRBD2 matching over 7 bases. The germline V gene has CDR1 MNHEY and CDR2 SMNVEV (reference sequence). The CDR3 loop spans 17 amino acids. The ends lost 0 bases at V and 0 bases at J; junction bases unmatched: 8. This CDR3 is CASSLSRGSASSYEQYF. DNA for the CDR3: TGTGCCAGCAGTTTATCGCGGGGGAGCGCAAGCTCCTACGAGCAGTACTTC.

The chain is built from TRBV5-6 and TRBJ2-2, with D possibly TRBD2 on 6 matching bases. The germline gives CDR1 SGHDT, CDR2 YYEEEE. Deletions cut 4 bases from V and 6 bases from J, with 13 bases between. CDR3 length equals 14 residues. As DNA, the CDR3 is TGTGCCAGCAGCCCGGGACTTGTTCCCGGGGAGCTGTTTTTT. Encoded protein: CASSPGLVPGELFF.

The rearrangement links TRBV7-9 to TRBJ2-3; 8 nucleotides agree with TRBD2. The ends lost 0 bases at V and 3 bases at J; junction bases unmatched: 8. This CDR3 is built from 17 residues. Germline V gene lookup returns CDR1 SEHNR and CDR2 FQNEAQ (reference sequence). The CDR3 sequence: CASSLAPGTRNTDTQYF. For the CDR3, the DNA is TGTGCCAGCAGCTTAGCGCCGGGGACTAGAAATACAGATACGCAGTATTTT. The full variable domain, in which reference TRBV7-9 and TRBJ2-3 provide the parts outside the CDR3, is DTGVSQNPRHKITKRGQNVTFRCDPISEHNRLYWYRQTLGQGPEFLTYFQNEAQLEKSRLLSDRFSAERPKGSFSTLEIQRTEQGDSAMYLCASSLAPGTRNTDTQYFGPGTRLTVL.

The CDR3 DNA reads as TGTGCCTGGATCGCTAGCGGGACCTACAATGAGCAGTTCTTC. Amino acid sequence: CAWIASGTYNEQFF. The chain links TRBV30 to TRBJ2-1; 9 bases align to TRBD2. Losses at the gene ends were 4 bases for V and 2 bases for J; bases not matched to a gene: 3. CDR1 is GTSNPN, CDR2 SVGIG, per germline (reference sequence). This CDR3 spans 14 amino acids.

This clone showed up just once. The rearrangement joins TRBV28 to TRBJ1-5, with no clear D. V lost 2 bases and J lost 0, with 17 bases in between. Germline V lookup: CDR1 MDHEN, CDR2 SYDVKM. The CDR3 extends over 18 amino acids. This CDR3 reads CASSLRKAGFYSNQPQHF. The CDR3 nucleotides read TGTGCCAGCAGTTTACGGAAAGCGGGGTTTTATAGCAATCAGCCCCAGCATTTT.

This clone occurred many times. This chain links TRBV18 with TRBJ2-7, with 7 positions matching TRBD1. This CDR3 comprises 14 residues. The junction had 6 bases not matched to a gene; V was cut back by 6 bases and J by 1 base. CDR1 and CDR2 from the germline V gene are KGHSH and LQKENI. The CDR3 spells CASSARDSSYEQYF. CDR3 bases: TGTGCCAGCTCCGCCCGGGACAGTTCCTACGAGCAGTACTTC.

V usage is TRBV30 and J usage is TRBJ2-5; TRBD2 is a possible D gene (6 bases). The CDR3 is made up of 16 amino acids. V lost 3 bases and J 0 bases, leaving 17 bases between the germline ends. Germline CDR1 GTSNPN, CDR2 SVGIG (reference sequence). The CDR3 loop reads CAWSPTSGGNQETQYF. The CDR3 DNA reads TGTGCCTGGAGCCCTACTAGTGGGGGGAACCAAGAGACCCAGTACTTC.

This chain uses TRBV7-2 with TRBJ2-3; possible D gene TRBD2, 5 bases. The CDR3 extends over 16 amino acids. V was shortened by 5 bases and J by 2 bases, with 17 bases between the two germline ends. The germline V gene encodes CDR1 SGHTA and CDR2 FQGNSA. CDR3 nucleotides: TGTGCCAGCAGCCCCGCGAGGACTTCTACCACAGATACGCAGTATTTT. This sequence encodes CASSPARTSTTDTQYF.

The count of this clone is one. This may arise from a read error, as a much more abundant clone is one base away. This chain links TRBV7-7 with TRBJ2-5; D remains unclear. Trimming shortened V by 1 base and J by 2 bases, and 5 bases separated the two germline ends. CDR3 length: 13 amino acids. CDR1 and CDR2 (germline): SSHAT, FNYEAQ (reference sequence). DNA for the CDR3: TGTGCCAGCAGCTTAGTACAGCAAGAGACCCAGTACTTC. As protein: CASSLVQQETQYF.

The V call is TRBV25-1, the J call TRBJ2-1; 9 bases match TRBD1. Trimming took 3 bases from V and 4 from J; bases not matched to a gene: 13. Germline CDR1 and CDR2: MGHDK and SYGVNS. This CDR3 comprises 18 residues. This chain's CDR3 is CASSDRRDRDIPYNEQFF. As DNA, the CDR3 is TGTGCCAGCAGTGATCGCCGGGACAGGGACATCCCATACAATGAGCAGTTCTTC.

A word on this clone: Other DNA sequences in this specimen translate into the identical CDR3. In DNA form, the CDR3 reads TGTGCCAGCAGCCAAGATCCTAGCGGGAGCTCCTACAATGAGCAGTTCTTC. Translated, it gives CASSQDPSGSSYNEQFF. The V gene is TRBV4-2, the J gene TRBJ2-1, with 10 positions matching TRBD2. Looked up from germline, CDR1 is LGHNA and CDR2 is YNFKEQ. With 0 bases clipped from V and 0 bases from J, the junction kept 2 bases outside the gene matches. This CDR3 region has 17 residues.

The chain is built from TRBV28 and TRBJ2-1, with a weak D call TRBD2 (5 bases). Trimming cost V 8 bases and J 2 bases, with 16 bases left between them. The CDR3 is 15 amino acids. The V gene's germline CDR1 is MDHEN and CDR2 SYDVKM. The CDR3 coding sequence is TGTGCCAGCGCAAACCGGGATCCAACCTACAATGAGCAGTTCTTC. Translated, it gives CASANRDPTYNEQFF.

The chain is built from TRBV5-4 and TRBJ2-5; perhaps TRBD2 as D (6 bases). This CDR3 has 16 residues. The V end lost 4 bases, the J end lost 0 bases, and 16 bases lay between the germline ends. Germline CDR1 SGHNT, CDR2 YYREEE (reference sequence). The CDR3 DNA reads TGTGCCAGCAGCCCCCCCGGCGGGGAGGACCAAGAGACCCAGTACTTC. Translated: CASSPPGGEDQETQYF.